This TCR beta chain was retrieved from a study of T cell responses to AZD1222 COVID-19 vaccine. Clones were read by immunoSEQ multiplex PCR, and TCRdb kept only the in-frame ones, dropping some. The sample holds under 110,000 clones, roughly 88% seen once. With regard to this clone: Its matching antigen is unknown.

Study-wide findings and caveats: Among the donors, most were white British and more were female, and clonal diversity was possibly underestimated.

Germline values: CDR1 SGHTA, CDR2 FQGNSA. The V and J ends lost 1 base and 6 bases, in that order; junction bases with no gene match: 10. The CDR3 sequence is 18 residues long. V and J are TRBV7-2 and TRBJ2-1; 12 bases agree with TRBD2. Specimen: peripheral blood, collected 28 days after the second AZD1222 dose. The receptor comes from an adult who received the AZD1222 COVID-19 vaccine. The CDR3 here is CASSLVRSSGGASNEQFF. The DNA for the CDR3 is TGTGCCAGCAGCTTAGTGAGGTCTAGCGGGGGGGCCAGCAATGAGCAGTTCTTC.